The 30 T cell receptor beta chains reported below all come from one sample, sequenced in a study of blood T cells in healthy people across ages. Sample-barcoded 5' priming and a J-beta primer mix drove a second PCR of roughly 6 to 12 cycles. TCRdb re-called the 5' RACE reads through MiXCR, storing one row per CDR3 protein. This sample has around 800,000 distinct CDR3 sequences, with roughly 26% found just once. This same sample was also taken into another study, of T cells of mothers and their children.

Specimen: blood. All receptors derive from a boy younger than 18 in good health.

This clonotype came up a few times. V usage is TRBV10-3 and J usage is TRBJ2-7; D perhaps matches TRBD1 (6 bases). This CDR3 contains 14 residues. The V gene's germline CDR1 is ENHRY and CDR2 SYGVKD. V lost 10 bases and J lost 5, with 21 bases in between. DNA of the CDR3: TGTGCCAGCGAAACAGGGTTCCTAGGGGACGAGCAGTACTTC. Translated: CASETGFLGDEQYF.

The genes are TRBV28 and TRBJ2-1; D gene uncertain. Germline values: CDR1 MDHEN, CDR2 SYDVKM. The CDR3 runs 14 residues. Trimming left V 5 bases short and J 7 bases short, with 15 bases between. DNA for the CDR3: TGTGCCAGCAGTCCACTCGACTCTCGTAATGAGCAGTTCTTC. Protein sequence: CASSPLDSRNEQFF.

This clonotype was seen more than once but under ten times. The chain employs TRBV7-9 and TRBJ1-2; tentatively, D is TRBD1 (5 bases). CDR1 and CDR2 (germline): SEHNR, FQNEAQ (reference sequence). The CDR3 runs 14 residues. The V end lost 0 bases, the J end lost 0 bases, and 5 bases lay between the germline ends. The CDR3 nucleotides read TGTGCCAGCAGCTTAGCGACAGCTAACTATGGCTACACCTTC. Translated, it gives CASSLATANYGYTF.

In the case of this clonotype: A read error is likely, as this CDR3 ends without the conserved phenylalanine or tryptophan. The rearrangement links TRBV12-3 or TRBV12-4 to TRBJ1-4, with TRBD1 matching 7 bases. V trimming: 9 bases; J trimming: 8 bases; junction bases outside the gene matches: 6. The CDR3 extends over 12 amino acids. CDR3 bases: TGTGCCAGTGGACAGGAAGAGGAAAAACTGTTTCTT. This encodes CASGQEEEKLFL.

CDR3 bases: TGTGCCAGCAGCTTCTGGCCCTCCTCAAATACGAACCTTGACTATGGCTACACCTTC. This gives the protein CASSFWPSSNTNLDYGYTF. This chain uses TRBV7-8 with TRBJ1-2; D is unclear. V was clipped by 3 bases and J by 3 bases, with 26 bases between them. Germline V lookup: CDR1 SGHVS, CDR2 FQNEAQ. There are 19 residues in the CDR3.

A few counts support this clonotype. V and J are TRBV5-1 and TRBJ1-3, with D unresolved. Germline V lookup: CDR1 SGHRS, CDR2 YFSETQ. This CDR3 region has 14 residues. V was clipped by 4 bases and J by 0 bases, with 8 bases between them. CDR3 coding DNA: TGCGCCAGCAGCCCGGACCCCTCTGGAAACACCATATATTTT. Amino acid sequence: CASSPDPSGNTIYF.

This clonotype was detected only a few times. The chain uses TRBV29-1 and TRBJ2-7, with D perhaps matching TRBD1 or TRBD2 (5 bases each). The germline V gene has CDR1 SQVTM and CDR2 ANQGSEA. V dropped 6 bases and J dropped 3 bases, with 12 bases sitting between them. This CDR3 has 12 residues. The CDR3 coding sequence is TGCAGCGTAGGGACGGGATTCTACGAGCAGTACTTC. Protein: CSVGTGFYEQYF.

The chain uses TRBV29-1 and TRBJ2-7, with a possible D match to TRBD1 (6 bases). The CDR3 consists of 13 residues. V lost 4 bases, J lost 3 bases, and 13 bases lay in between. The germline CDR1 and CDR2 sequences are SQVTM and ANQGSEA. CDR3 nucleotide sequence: TGCAGCGTTGGTGGGGGCCCCATCTACGAGCAGTACTTC. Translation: CSVGGGPIYEQYF.

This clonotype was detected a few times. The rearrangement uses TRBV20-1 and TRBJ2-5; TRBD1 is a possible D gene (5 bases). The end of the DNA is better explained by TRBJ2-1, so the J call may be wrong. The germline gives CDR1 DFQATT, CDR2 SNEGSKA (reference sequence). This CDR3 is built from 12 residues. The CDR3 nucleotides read TGCAGTGCCAGAACCAGGGTCCATGAGCAGTTCTTC. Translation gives CSARTRVHEQFF.

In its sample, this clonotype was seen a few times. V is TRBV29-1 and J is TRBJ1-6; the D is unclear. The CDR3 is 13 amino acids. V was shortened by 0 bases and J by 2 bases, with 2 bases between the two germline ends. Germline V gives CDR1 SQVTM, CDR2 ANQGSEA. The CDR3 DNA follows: TGCAGCGTTGAAGAGACCTATAATTCACCCCTCCACTTT. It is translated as CSVEETYNSPLHF. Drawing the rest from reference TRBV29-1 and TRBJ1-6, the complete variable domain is SAVISQKPSRDICQRGTSLTIQCQVDSQVTMMFWYRQQPGQSLTLIATANQGSEATYESGFVIDKFPISRPNLTFSTLTVSNMSPEDSSIYLCSVEETYNSPLHFGNGTRLTVT.

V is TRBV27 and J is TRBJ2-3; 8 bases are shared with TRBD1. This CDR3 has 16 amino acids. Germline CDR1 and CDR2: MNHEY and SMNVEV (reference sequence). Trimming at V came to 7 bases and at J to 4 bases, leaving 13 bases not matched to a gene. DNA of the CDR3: TGTGCCAGCAACCACGGGACAGGCCCTACCTCAGATACGCAGTATTTT. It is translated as CASNHGTGPTSDTQYF.

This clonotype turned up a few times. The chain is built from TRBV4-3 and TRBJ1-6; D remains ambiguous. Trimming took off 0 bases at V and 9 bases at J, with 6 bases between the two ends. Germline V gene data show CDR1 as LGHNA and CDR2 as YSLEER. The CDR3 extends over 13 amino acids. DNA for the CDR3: TGCGCCAGCAGCCAAGAAGGGTCTTCACCCCTCCACTTT. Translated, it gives CASSQEGSSPLHF.

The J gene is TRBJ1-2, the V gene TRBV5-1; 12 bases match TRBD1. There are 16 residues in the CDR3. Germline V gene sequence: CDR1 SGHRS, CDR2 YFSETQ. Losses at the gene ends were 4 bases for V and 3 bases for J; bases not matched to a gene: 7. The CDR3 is CASSTGTGGYDYGYTF. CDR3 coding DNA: TGCGCCAGCAGCACCGGGACAGGGGGCTATGACTATGGCTACACCTTC.

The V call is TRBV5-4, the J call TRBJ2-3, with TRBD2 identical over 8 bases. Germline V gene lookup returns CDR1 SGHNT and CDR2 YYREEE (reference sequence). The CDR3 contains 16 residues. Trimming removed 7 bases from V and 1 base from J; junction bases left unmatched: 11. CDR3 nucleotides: TGTGCCAGCGGCTCCCCGGGGGGGCGGGGCACAGATACGCAGTATTTT. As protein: CASGSPGGRGTDTQYF.

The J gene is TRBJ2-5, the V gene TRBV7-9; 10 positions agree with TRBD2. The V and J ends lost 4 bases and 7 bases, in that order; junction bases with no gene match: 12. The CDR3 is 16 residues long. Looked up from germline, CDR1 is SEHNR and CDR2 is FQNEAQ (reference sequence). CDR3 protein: CASSSGVAGGYRTQYF. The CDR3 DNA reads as TGTGCCAGCAGCTCCGGGGTAGCGGGGGGCTACCGGACCCAGTACTTC.

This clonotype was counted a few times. CDR3 sequence (DNA): TGTGCCAGCAGGAAGCTCACCGGGGAGCTGTTTTTT. Its translation: CASRKLTGELFF. The chain has TRBV2 and TRBJ2-2; no definite D call. V was shortened by 6 bases and J by 4 bases, with 6 bases between the two germline ends. This CDR3 contains 12 residues. Germline CDR1 is SNHLY and CDR2 is FYNNEI.

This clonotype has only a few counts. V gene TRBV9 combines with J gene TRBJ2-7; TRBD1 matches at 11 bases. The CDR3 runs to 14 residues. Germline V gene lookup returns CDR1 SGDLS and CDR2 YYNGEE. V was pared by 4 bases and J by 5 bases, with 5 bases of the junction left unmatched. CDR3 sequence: CASSFRDRGDEQYF. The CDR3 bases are TGTGCCAGCAGCTTCCGGGACAGGGGGGACGAGCAGTACTTC.

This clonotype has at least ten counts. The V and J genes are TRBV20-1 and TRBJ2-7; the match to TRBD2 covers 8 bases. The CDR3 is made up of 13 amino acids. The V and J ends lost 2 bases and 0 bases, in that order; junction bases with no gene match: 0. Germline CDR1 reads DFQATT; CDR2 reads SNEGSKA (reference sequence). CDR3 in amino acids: CSARRGGSYEQYF. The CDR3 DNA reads TGCAGTGCTAGACGGGGGGGCTCCTACGAGCAGTACTTC.

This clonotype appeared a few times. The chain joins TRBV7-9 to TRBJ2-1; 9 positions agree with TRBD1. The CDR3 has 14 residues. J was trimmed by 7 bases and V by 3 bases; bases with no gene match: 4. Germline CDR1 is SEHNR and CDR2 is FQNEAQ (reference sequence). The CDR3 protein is CASSLTGGLNEQFF. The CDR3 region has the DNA TGTGCCAGCAGCTTGACAGGGGGGTTGAATGAGCAGTTCTTC.

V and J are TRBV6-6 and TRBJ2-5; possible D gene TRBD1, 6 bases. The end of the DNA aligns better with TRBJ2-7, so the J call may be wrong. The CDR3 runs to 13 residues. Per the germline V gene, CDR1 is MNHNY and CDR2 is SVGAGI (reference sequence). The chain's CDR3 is CASQKGDRYEQYF. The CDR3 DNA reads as TGTGCCAGCCAAAAGGGGGATCGCTACGAGCAGTACTTC.

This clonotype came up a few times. CDR3 in amino acids: CASSPRGAAQETQYF. In DNA form, the CDR3 reads TGTGCCAGCAGTCCACGGGGGGCCGCTCAAGAGACCCAGTACTTC. This sequence joins TRBV6-5 and TRBJ2-5; D possibly corresponds to TRBD2 (7 bases). The CDR3 contains 15 residues. Per the germline V gene, CDR1 is MNHEY and CDR2 is SVGAGI. V was trimmed by 5 bases and J by 2 bases, leaving 15 bases between them.

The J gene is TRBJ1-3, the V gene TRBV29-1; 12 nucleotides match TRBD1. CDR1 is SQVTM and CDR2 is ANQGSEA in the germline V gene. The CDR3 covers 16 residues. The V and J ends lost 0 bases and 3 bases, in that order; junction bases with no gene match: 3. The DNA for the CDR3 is TGCAGCGTTGAAGATCGGGACAGGGGGCTTGGAAACACCATATATTTT. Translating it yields CSVEDRDRGLGNTIYF.

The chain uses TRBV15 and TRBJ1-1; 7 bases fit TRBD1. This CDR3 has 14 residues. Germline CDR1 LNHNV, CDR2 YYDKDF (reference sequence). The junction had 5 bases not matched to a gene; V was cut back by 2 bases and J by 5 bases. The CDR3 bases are TGTGCCACCAGCAGAAGACAGGGTGGTACTGAAGCTTTCTTT. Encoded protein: CATSRRQGGTEAFF.

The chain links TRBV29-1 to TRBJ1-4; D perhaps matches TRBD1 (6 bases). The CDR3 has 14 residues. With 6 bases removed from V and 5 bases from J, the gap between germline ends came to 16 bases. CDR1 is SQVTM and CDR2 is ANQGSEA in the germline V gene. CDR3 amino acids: CSVGGGRDNEKLFF. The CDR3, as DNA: TGCAGCGTGGGGGGGGGGCGCGACAATGAAAAACTGTTTTTT.

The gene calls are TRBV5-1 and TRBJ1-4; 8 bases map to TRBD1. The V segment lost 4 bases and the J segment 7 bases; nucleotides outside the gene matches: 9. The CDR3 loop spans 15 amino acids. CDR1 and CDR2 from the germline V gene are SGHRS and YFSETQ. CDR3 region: CASSQDRGFGEKLFF. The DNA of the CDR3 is TGCGCCAGCAGCCAAGACAGGGGTTTCGGTGAAAAACTGTTTTTT.

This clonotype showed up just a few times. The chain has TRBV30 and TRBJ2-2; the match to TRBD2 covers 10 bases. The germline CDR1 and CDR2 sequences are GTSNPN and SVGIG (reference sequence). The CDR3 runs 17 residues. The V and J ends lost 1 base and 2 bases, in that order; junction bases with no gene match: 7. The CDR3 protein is CAWSALLAGDNTGELFF. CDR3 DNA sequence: TGTGCCTGGAGTGCCCTCCTAGCGGGGGATAACACCGGGGAGCTGTTTTTT.

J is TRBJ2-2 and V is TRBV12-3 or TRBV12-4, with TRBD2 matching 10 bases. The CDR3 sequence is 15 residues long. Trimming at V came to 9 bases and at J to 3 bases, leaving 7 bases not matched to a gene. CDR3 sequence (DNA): TGTGCCAGTTATCCGGGACTAGCGTACACCGGGGAGCTGTTTTTT. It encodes CASYPGLAYTGELFF.

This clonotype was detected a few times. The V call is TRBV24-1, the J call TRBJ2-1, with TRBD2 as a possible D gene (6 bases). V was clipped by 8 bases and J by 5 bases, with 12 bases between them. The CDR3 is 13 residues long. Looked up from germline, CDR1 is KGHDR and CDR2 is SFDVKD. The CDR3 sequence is CATTGLLNNEQFF. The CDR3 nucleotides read TGTGCCACCACGGGACTCCTTAACAATGAGCAGTTCTTC.

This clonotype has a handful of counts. DNA of the CDR3: TGTGCCAGCAGTAGTAGCGGGGGGGGTCCCGGGGAGCTGTTTTTT. Its translation is CASSSSGGGPGELFF. The chain is built from TRBV2 and TRBJ2-2, with 11 bases fitting TRBD2. V trimming: 5 bases; J trimming: 6 bases; junction bases outside the gene matches: 5. The germline CDR1 and CDR2 sequences are SNHLY and FYNNEI. This CDR3 region has 15 residues. The variable domain in full, with the rest retrieved from reference TRBV2 and TRBJ2-2, is EPEVTQTPSHQVTQMGQEVILRCVPISNHLYFYWYRQILGQKVEFLVSFYNNEISEKSEIFDDQFSVERPDGSNFTLKIRSTKLEDSAMYFCASSSSGGGPGELFFGEGSRLTVL.

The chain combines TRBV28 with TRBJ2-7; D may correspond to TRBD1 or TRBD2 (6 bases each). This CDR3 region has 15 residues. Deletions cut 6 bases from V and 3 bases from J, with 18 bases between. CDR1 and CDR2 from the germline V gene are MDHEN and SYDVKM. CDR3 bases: TGTGCCAGCAGCCCTCCGCAAGGGGGGTACTACGAGCAGTACTTC. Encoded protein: CASSPPQGGYYEQYF. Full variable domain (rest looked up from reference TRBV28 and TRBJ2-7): DVKVTQSSRYLVKRTGEKVFLECVQDMDHENMFWYRQDPGLGLRLIYFSYDVKMKEKGDIPEGYSVSREKKERFSLILESASTNQTSMYLCASSPPQGGYYEQYFGPGTRLTVT.